A selection of T cell receptor beta chains follows, all from one sample in a study of T-cell memory formation after mild COVID-19. Via MiXCR, TCRdb re-called the 5' RACE reads, giving one row per CDR3 protein. This sample carries around 100,000 distinct CDR3 sequences, roughly 10% of them seen once, and the ten largest clones take more than 35%. Material for sequencing was PBMCs or a T cell subset sorted from them (not recorded which). The receptor source for this set is a man between 18 and 35 years old who had mild COVID-19 (a few samples of this study predate the infection). Cell type and time point are not known. Both conserved end residues are part of each CDR3. The D gene is left open where the match is weak. For some rows the clone size is stated as once, few or many, or as a class when expanded; others skip it.

D gene: TRBD1
J gene: TRBJ2-7
V gene: TRBV2
clone size: few
CDR3 protein: CASSDPGTGHSYEQYF
CDR3 DNA: TGTGCCAGCAGTGATCCGGGGACAGGGCACTCCTACGAGCAGTACTTC

D gene: -
J gene: TRBJ2-3
V gene: TRBV28
clone size: few
CDR3 protein: CASSLPPYHDRSTDTQYF
CDR3 DNA: TGTGCCAGCAGTTTACCCCCATACCATGACCGTAGCACAGATACGCAGTATTTT

D gene: -
J gene: TRBJ2-1
V gene: TRBV7-8
clone size: -
CDR3 protein: CASSGGRGHEQFF
CDR3 DNA: TGTGCCAGCAGCGGCGGGCGGGGGCATGAGCAGTTCTTC

D gene: -
J gene: TRBJ1-1
V gene: TRBV12-3/TRBV12-4
clone size: many
CDR3 protein: CASSPVGSTTEAFF
CDR3 DNA: TGTGCCAGCAGTCCCGTGGGATCGACGACTGAAGCTTTCTTT

D gene: -
J gene: TRBJ1-1
V gene: TRBV20-1
clone size: few
CDR3 protein: CSARDRTEAFF
CDR3 DNA: TGCAGTGCTAGAGATCGTACTGAAGCTTTCTTT

D gene: -
J gene: TRBJ2-2
V gene: TRBV12-3/TRBV12-4
clone size: -
CDR3 protein: CASSRPGGVVNTGELFF
CDR3 DNA: TGTGCCAGCAGTCGACCCGGGGGAGTCGTGAACACCGGGGAGCTGTTTTTT

D gene: -
J gene: TRBJ1-1
V gene: TRBV4-3
clone size: -
CDR3 protein: CASSQVLREGDTEAFF
CDR3 DNA: TGCGCCAGCAGCCAAGTTTTGAGGGAGGGGGACACTGAAGCTTTCTTT

D gene: -
J gene: TRBJ1-6
V gene: TRBV7-9
clone size: few
CDR3 protein: CASSQGGGTLHF
CDR3 DNA: TGTGCCAGCAGTCAGGGAGGGGGAACCCTCCACTTT

D gene: -
J gene: TRBJ2-4
V gene: TRBV28
clone size: -
CDR3 protein: CASSPPWDGIAKNIQYF
CDR3 DNA: TGTGCCAGCAGTCCGCCATGGGACGGAATAGCCAAAAACATTCAGTACTTC

D gene: -
J gene: TRBJ2-5
V gene: TRBV7-3
clone size: few
CDR3 protein: CASSGGVLETQYF
CDR3 DNA: TGTGCCAGCAGCGGCGGGGTGTTGGAGACCCAGTACTTC

D gene: TRBD1
J gene: TRBJ1-2
V gene: TRBV10-3
clone size: -
CDR3 protein: CAIRTGMGSGYTF
CDR3 DNA: TGTGCCATCAGGACAGGGATGGGGAGTGGCTACACCTTC

D gene: -
J gene: TRBJ1-5
V gene: TRBV5-5
clone size: -
CDR3 protein: CASSLSFSNQPQHF
CDR3 DNA: TGTGCCAGCAGCTTGTCGTTCAGCAATCAGCCCCAGCATTTT

D gene: TRBD2
J gene: TRBJ2-5
V gene: TRBV6-4
clone size: few
CDR3 protein: CASSLTSGGKETQYF
CDR3 DNA: TGTGCCAGCAGCCTAACTAGCGGGGGAAAAGAGACCCAGTACTTC

D gene: -
J gene: TRBJ2-7
V gene: TRBV7-3
clone size: few
CDR3 protein: CASQAENSYEQYF
CDR3 DNA: TGTGCCAGCCAGGCGGAGAACTCCTACGAGCAGTACTTC

D gene: -
J gene: TRBJ1-3
V gene: TRBV7-9
clone size: -
CDR3 protein: CASSLWRADTIYF
CDR3 DNA: TGTGCCAGCAGCTTATGGAGAGCCGACACCATATATTTT

D gene: -
J gene: TRBJ1-2
V gene: TRBV7-9
clone size: -
CDR3 protein: CASSHRDTRYGYTF
CDR3 DNA: TGTGCCAGCAGTCACCGGGACACACGGTATGGCTACACCTTC

D gene: -
J gene: TRBJ2-7
V gene: TRBV7-9
clone size: many
CDR3 protein: CASSSTYGDPYEQYF
CDR3 DNA: TGTGCCAGCAGCTCAACCTACGGGGACCCCTACGAGCAGTACTTC

D gene: -
J gene: TRBJ2-3
V gene: TRBV27
clone size: few
CDR3 protein: CASSQTGTGGDTQYF
CDR3 DNA: TGTGCCAGCAGTCAGACCGGGACTGGAGGAGATACGCAGTATTTT

D gene: -
J gene: TRBJ1-1
V gene: TRBV7-9
clone size: few
CDR3 protein: CASSLGTSTEAFF
CDR3 DNA: TGTGCCAGCAGCTTAGGGACGTCCACTGAAGCTTTCTTT

D gene: -
J gene: TRBJ1-2
V gene: TRBV5-6
clone size: -
CDR3 protein: CASSARNDYGYTF
CDR3 DNA: TGTGCCAGCAGCGCCCGAAACGACTATGGCTACACCTTC

D gene: TRBD2
J gene: TRBJ2-7
V gene: TRBV4-1
clone size: -
CDR3 protein: CASSRLGGDEQYF
CDR3 DNA: TGCGCCAGCAGCCGCCTGGGGGGGGACGAGCAGTACTTC

D gene: -
J gene: TRBJ2-5
V gene: TRBV5-4
clone size: few
CDR3 protein: CASSLAGLPRQETQYF
CDR3 DNA: TGTGCCAGCAGCTTGGCGGGACTGCCACGCCAAGAGACCCAGTACTTC

D gene: -
J gene: TRBJ1-3
V gene: TRBV5-4
clone size: few
CDR3 protein: CASSFGSGNTIYF
CDR3 DNA: TGTGCCAGCAGCTTCGGCTCTGGAAACACCATATATTTT

D gene: TRBD2
J gene: TRBJ2-2
V gene: TRBV7-9
clone size: many
CDR3 protein: CASSLARETGELFF
CDR3 DNA: TGTGCCAGCAGCTTAGCGCGGGAGACCGGGGAGCTGTTTTTT

D gene: -
J gene: TRBJ2-7
V gene: TRBV14
clone size: few
CDR3 protein: CASSTGTYEQYF
CDR3 DNA: TGTGCCAGCAGCACGGGAACCTACGAGCAGTACTTC

D gene: TRBD1
J gene: TRBJ1-2
V gene: TRBV9
clone size: few
CDR3 protein: CASSDSGGAYGYTF
CDR3 DNA: TGTGCCAGCAGCGATTCAGGGGGCGCCTATGGCTACACCTTC

D gene: -
J gene: TRBJ1-2
V gene: TRBV27
clone size: -
CDR3 protein: CASRGPYGYTF
CDR3 DNA: TGTGCCAGCAGGGGCCCCTATGGCTACACCTTC

D gene: TRBD2
J gene: TRBJ2-3
V gene: TRBV7-2
clone size: few
CDR3 protein: CASSSGLAGTTDTQYF
CDR3 DNA: TGTGCCAGCAGTTCCGGACTAGCGGGGACCACAGATACGCAGTATTTT

D gene: -
J gene: TRBJ2-2
V gene: TRBV24-1
clone size: -
CDR3 protein: CATSDFRGTNTGELFF
CDR3 DNA: TGTGCCACCAGTGATTTCAGGGGAACGAACACCGGGGAGCTGTTTTTT